This T cell receptor (beta chain) was recorded in a study of vaccination and CD4 T cells after COVID-19 (dated by TCRdb to between 2021 and 2022). Looking at the study overall: The convalescent cohort comprised six males and four females, including two Hispanic individuals, seven Caucasians, two Asians and one multiracial person. Participants got two doses of the Pfizer-BioNTech BNT162b2 vaccine (n=8) or two doses of the Moderna mRNA-1273 vaccine (n=2). Post-COVID blood samples were collected from convalescent patients a median of roughly 100 days after diagnosis, with a range of roughly 30 to 161 days. Post-vaccine blood samples were collected a median of about 72 days after the second vaccine dose, ranging from about 13 to 241 days. The cultures were stimulated with overlapping spike peptide pools from SARS-CoV-2 and from the common cold coronaviruses HCoV-NL63, HCoV-OC43 and HCoV-229E. Control cultures received a CEFX viral epitope pool as the positive control, an HIV-1 Nef peptide pool as the negative control, or no peptide. In approximately eleven COVID-19 convalescent patients and a handful of infection-naive healthy vaccine recipients, the spike-specific CD4+ TCR repertoire before mRNA vaccination was compared with the repertoire after mRNA vaccination. Memory CD4+ T cell crossreactivity between SARS-CoV-2 and common cold coronavirus spike proteins was assessed at the TCR clonotype level in an earlier paper using these donors.

Libraries were made using PCR. DNA from cultured CD4+ T cells underwent TCR sequencing with the Oncomine TCR Beta short-read assay at the Johns Hopkins FTIC core. The QIAamp micro DNA kit was used to extract genomic DNA from the cultured CD4+ T cells. Oncomine TCR Beta libraries from cultured CD4+ T cells were pooled using unique dual indexes and sequenced on an Illumina iSeq 100. Regarding the original processing steps: Non-productive sequences were removed, and CDR3s not starting with C, not ending with F or W, or shorter than 7 amino acids were discarded. Antigen-specific clonotypes were identified using the MANAFEST web application through comparison of peptide-stimulated wells with reference and other culture wells. For a clone to be called positive, the clone needed an FDR below 0.05, an odds ratio above 5, and a productive frequency above 0.1% in at least two of three replicate wells. A clonotype counted as cross-reactive if it showed significant expansion both in the SARS-CoV-2 spike wells and in at least one common cold coronavirus spike condition. Levenshtein distances (stringdist) and unrooted phylogenetic trees (ape) in R version 3.6.1 were used to assess CDR3 homology. TCRdb's own reprocessing of the public reads used fastp at Q25 and MiXCR and kept productive beta chains. Rows are combined by CDR3 protein, so each entry shows the most common genes and DNA. V and J calls and clone size were set by TCRdb, not the authors. The sample has about 10,000 distinct CDR3 sequences on record, around 32% of them singletons. The ten largest clones add up to about 15% of the sample.

Notes on this clonotype: Its antigen is still unknown. There are no base qualities to consult, and no much larger clone falls within one base.

What the authors observed across the whole study: Among the post-vaccine SARS-CoV-2-reactive clones in convalescent patients, a median about 86% showed up only after vaccination, which suggests vaccine-specific priming. The median count of SARS-CoV-2-reactive clonotypes went up from about 23 after infection to 38 after vaccination, although the change was not significant. Of the vaccine-specific clones found in convalescent patients, nearly all (304 of 307) were mono-reactive for SARS-CoV-2 spike instead of being cross-reactive with common cold coronaviruses. Relatively few convalescent patients were included in the study, and early timepoints after natural infection were not analyzed.

The intended sense of this specimen's treatment or condition label: roughly ten-day PBMC culture with coronavirus spike peptide pools or control peptides (ViraFEST assay). CD4+ T cells from unexposed donors were collected before the COVID-19 pandemic (2011-2018). To expand antigen-specific T cells with peptide pools and then pick out the expanded clonotypes through TCR sequencing, the study relied on the ViraFEST assay. About 2 million PBMCs per well were cultured in IMDM with about 5% human AB serum and 8.5 to 10 IU/ml IL-2, plus 10 ug/ml peptide pools. Half of the culture medium was replaced with fresh IL-2-containing medium on days 3 and 7. After about 10 days of culture, CD4+ T cells were isolated by negative selection using the EasySep CD4+ T cell isolation kit. As cell numbers permitted, CD4+ T cells from unexposed donors were tested for reactivity to SARS-CoV-2 S and N and to four common cold coronavirus spike pools. PBMCs were separated from whole blood using Ficoll-Paque Plus gradient centrifugation and then either used fresh or cryopreserved at -140C. In general, triplicate wells were set up for every culture condition. The leukapheresis product for the unexposed donors was obtained through commercial purchase.

The sequenced material came from CD4+ T cells from blood, cultured in vitro. The clonotype was recovered from a human donor in good health.

The DNA is TGTGCCAGCAGTGACTTAAAGAGGGGGAACACCGGGGAGCTGTTTTTT. It specifies CASSDLKRGNTGELFF. The sequence joins TRBV2 to TRBJ2-2; the D call is possibly TRBD1 or TRBD2, each sharing 5 bases. Reading the germline V gene gives CDR1 SNHLY and CDR2 FYNNEI. Its CDR3 holds 16 amino acids, cysteine through phenylalanine. The CDR3 DNA has 48 bases and is translated from base 1. A distance of 12 bases separates the germline ends of V and J, which lose 3 bases and 1 base respectively. With the portions outside the CDR3 filled from the reference TRBV2 and TRBJ2-2 genes, the complete variable region becomes EPEVTQTPSHQVTQMGQEVILRCVPISNHLYFYWYRQILGQKVEFLVSFYNNEISEKSEIFDDQFSVERPDGSNFTLKIRSTKLEDSAMYFCASSDLKRGNTGELFFGEGSRLTVL.